These 27 T cell receptor beta chains were sequenced from one sample in a study of blood T cell repertoires in COVID-19 (dated by TCRdb to between 2020 and 2021). Receptor amplification or capture employed the immunoSEQ multiplex PCR assay. TCRdb carries this immuneACCESS record with in-frame sequences only. Its versions omit some clonotypes, under half of them owing to an unresolved V gene in the studies checked, with the rest unexplained. Recorded for this sample are 110,000 or so clones; 65% to 85% of them occurred a single time. The biggest ten clones account for less than 2% of the sample. The material sequenced was peripheral blood. The receptors originated from a middle-aged man with acute or convalescent COVID-19.

The rearrangement uses TRBV2 and TRBJ2-5; a possible D gene is TRBD1 (6 bases). CDR3 length: 12 amino acids. Germline V gene lookup returns CDR1 SNHLY and CDR2 FYNNEI. The germline V and J ends were trimmed by 6 bases and 3 bases, with 8 bases remaining between them. CDR3 in DNA: TGTGCCAGCAGCTACAGGGAAGAGACCCAGTACTTC. The encoded protein is CASSYREETQYF.

This clone was seen a single time. This chain links TRBV27 with TRBJ2-7, with D unclear. V lost 6 bases and J lost 1, with 10 bases in between. Germline CDR1 and CDR2: MNHEY and SMNVEV (reference sequence). This CDR3 spans 13 amino acids. This CDR3 reads CASSLTNSYEQYF. The CDR3 nucleotides read TGTGCCAGCAGCCTGACAAATTCCTACGAGCAGTACTTC.

This chain uses TRBV19 with TRBJ1-5, with D perhaps matching TRBD1 (6 bases). With 4 bases removed from V and 2 bases from J, the gap between germline ends came to 15 bases. Germline assignment: CDR1 LNHDA and CDR2 SQIVND (reference sequence). This CDR3 is built from 16 residues. The DNA of the CDR3 is TGTGCCAGTAGTAACGGACAGCCTGGAGGCAATCAGCCCCAGCATTTT. Protein sequence: CASSNGQPGGNQPQHF.

The chain combines TRBV2 with TRBJ2-5, with TRBD2 identical over 8 bases. The ends lost 1 base at V and 2 bases at J; junction bases unmatched: 3. Germline V gene lookup returns CDR1 SNHLY and CDR2 FYNNEI. The CDR3 covers 15 residues. The CDR3 nucleotides read TGTGCCAGCAGTGAAGGCGGGGGGCCTCAAGAGACCCAGTACTTC. Its protein is CASSEGGGPQETQYF.

This clone was seen more than once but under ten times. The chain uses TRBV7-3 and TRBJ2-1; maybe TRBD1 (6 bases). The CDR3 sequence is 13 residues long. Looked up from germline, CDR1 is SGHTA and CDR2 is FQGTGA. V lost 3 bases and J lost 3, with 6 bases in between. CDR3 loop: CASSLDSYNEQFF. In DNA form, the CDR3 reads TGTGCCAGCAGCTTGGACAGCTACAATGAGCAGTTCTTC.

The CDR3 region is CASSKMTEYYGYTF. CDR3 in DNA: TGTGCCAGCAGTAAGATGACAGAATACTATGGCTACACCTTC. The chain has TRBV6-6 and TRBJ1-2, with D tentatively TRBD1 (5 bases). Germline V gives CDR1 MNHNY, CDR2 SVGAGI (reference sequence). V dropped 5 bases and J dropped 3 bases, with 13 bases sitting between them. CDR3 size: 14 residues.

The chain is built from TRBV5-1 and TRBJ2-7; 8 positions match TRBD1. Trimming removed 6 bases from V and 5 bases from J; junction bases left unmatched: 13. The CDR3 totals 15 residues. The germline V gene has CDR1 SGHRS and CDR2 YFSETQ. CDR3 residues: CASNSVGQGAHEQYF. The CDR3 bases are TGCGCCAGCAATTCGGTAGGGCAGGGGGCCCACGAGCAGTACTTC.

The chain uses TRBV11-2 and TRBJ2-7; D possibly corresponds to TRBD1 (6 bases). CDR1 is SGHAT and CDR2 is FQNNGV in the germline V gene. V lost 3 bases and J lost 5, with 8 bases in between. The CDR3 spans 12 residues. The CDR3 region is CASSFSGDEQYV. CDR3 coding DNA: TGTGCCAGCAGCTTTTCAGGGGACGAGCAGTACGTC.

The J gene is TRBJ1-4, the V gene TRBV6-5; D not resolved. The CDR3 consists of 15 residues. Germline assignment: CDR1 MNHEY and CDR2 SVGAGI. V gave up 6 bases and J gave up 8 bases, with 19 bases separating them. In DNA form, the CDR3 reads TGTGCCAGCAGGTCCCGGACCGGGGAAGGAGAAAAACTGTTTTTT. It translates to CASRSRTGEGEKLFF.

The rearrangement joins TRBV28 to TRBJ1-5, with TRBD1 matching 8 bases. Germline CDR1 MDHEN, CDR2 SYDVKM. V trimming: 5 bases; J trimming: 6 bases; junction bases outside the gene matches: 3. This CDR3 has 13 amino acids. The CDR3 reads CASSAGGSQPQHF. The CDR3 region has the DNA TGTGCCAGCAGTGCAGGGGGCAGTCAGCCCCAGCATTTT.

This chain uses TRBV28 with TRBJ1-2, with 9 bases lining up with TRBD1. V trimming: 5 bases; J trimming: 3 bases; junction bases outside the gene matches: 10. The CDR3 length is 16 residues. The germline gives CDR1 MDHEN, CDR2 SYDVKM. This CDR3 is CASSPYGTGGDYGYTF. In DNA, the CDR3 is TGTGCCAGCAGTCCGTACGGCACAGGGGGCGACTATGGCTACACCTTC.

CDR3 in DNA: TGTGCCAGCCGCCTACAGGGGGAACTGTTTTTT. It encodes CASRLQGELFF. This sequence joins TRBV6-5 and TRBJ1-4, with 8 bases aligning to TRBD1. J gave up 12 bases and V 8 bases, and 5 bases lay outside the gene matches. The CDR3 extends over 11 amino acids. Germline-derived CDR1 and CDR2 are MNHEY and SVGAGI.

This clone is a singleton in its sample. The chain combines TRBV7-2 with TRBJ2-5; 11 bases are a match to TRBD1. V was pared by 1 base and J by 2 bases, with 3 bases of the junction left unmatched. The CDR3 spans 16 residues. Germline V gives CDR1 SGHTA, CDR2 FQGNSA. The CDR3 bases are TGTGCCAGCAGCTTAGAAGGGACAGGGGGGCAAGAGACCCAGTACTTC. This gives the protein CASSLEGTGGQETQYF.

The chain has TRBV6-4 and TRBJ1-5; no firm D call. This CDR3 has 15 residues. V was trimmed by 6 bases and J by 2 bases, leaving 14 bases between them. CDR1 and CDR2 from the germline V gene are MRHNA and SNTAGT. For the CDR3, the DNA is TGTGCCAGCAGCCCCGATGGAGATCGCAATCAGCCCCAGCATTTT. It is translated as CASSPDGDRNQPQHF.

CDR3 coding DNA: TGTGCCAGCAGCGCCGGGACAGGGAGAAGGGGCGACACCTTC. Its protein is CASSAGTGRRGDTF. V usage is TRBV9 and J usage is TRBJ1-2; 9 nucleotides match TRBD1. This CDR3 spans 14 amino acids. CDR1 is SGDLS, CDR2 YYNGEE, per germline. V dropped 3 bases and J dropped 12; count of bases not matched to a gene: 12.

The chain joins TRBV2 to TRBJ2-1; 13 bases line up with TRBD2. Germline V CDR1 and CDR2: SNHLY, FYNNEI. V dropped 6 bases and J dropped 6; count of bases not matched to a gene: 5. The length of the CDR3 is 15 residues. CDR3 sequence reads: CASRRTSGGGNEQFF. The DNA for the CDR3 is TGTGCCAGCAGAAGGACTAGCGGGGGCGGCAATGAGCAGTTCTTC.

This clone has more than one count but fewer than ten. This chain uses TRBV5-1 with TRBJ2-1; 8 bases align to TRBD1. V was pared by 0 bases and J by 4 bases, with 0 bases of the junction left unmatched. The CDR3 runs to 14 residues. Germline V gives CDR1 SGHRS, CDR2 YFSETQ. DNA for the CDR3: TGCGCCAGCAGCTTGGGACAGGGGTACAATGAGCAGTTCTTC. It codes for CASSLGQGYNEQFF.

V gene TRBV5-1 combines with J gene TRBJ1-2, with 7 bases fitting TRBD1. Germline V gene sequence: CDR1 SGHRS, CDR2 YFSETQ. The J segment lost 4 bases and the V segment lost 9 bases, leaving 9 bases of the junction unmatched. This CDR3 contains 13 residues. For the CDR3, the DNA is TGCGCCACCGGCTTGGACAGGTCCTATGGCTACACCTTC. Its translation is CATGLDRSYGYTF.

This sequence joins TRBV6-5 and TRBJ1-1; 9 nucleotides line up with TRBD1. The CDR3 sequence is 16 residues long. In germline, CDR1 is MNHEY, CDR2 SVGAGI. J was trimmed by 6 bases and V by 4 bases; bases with no gene match: 12. The CDR3 is CASSFYRGRGIAEAFF. The CDR3 DNA follows: TGTGCCAGCAGTTTTTACAGGGGGCGAGGAATCGCTGAAGCTTTCTTT.

The chain is built from TRBV4-1 and TRBJ1-5, with D perhaps matching TRBD1 (5 bases). Germline CDR1 is MGHRA and CDR2 is YSYEKL. The CDR3 sequence is 14 residues long. With 0 bases removed from V and 7 bases from J, the gap between germline ends came to 10 bases. CDR3 coding DNA: TGCGCCAGCAGCCAAGATACGGGGGTCCAGCCCCAGCATTTT. Protein sequence: CASSQDTGVQPQHF.

The genes are TRBV3-1 (or the pseudogene TRBV3-2) and TRBJ1-1, with 7 bases identical to TRBD1. CDR1 LGHDT and CDR2 YNNKEL come from the germline V gene (reference sequence). The CDR3 covers 11 residues. J lost 9 bases, V lost 4 bases, and 2 bases had no gene match. DNA for the CDR3: TGTGCCAGCAGCCCGGGACAGAAAGCTTTCTTT. It is translated as CASSPGQKAFF.

This clone was seen a handful of times. V usage is TRBV28 and J usage is TRBJ2-7; D not certain. The germline V and J ends were trimmed by 3 bases and 4 bases, with 10 bases remaining between them. The CDR3 loop spans 13 amino acids. Germline CDR1 and CDR2: MDHEN and SYDVKM. The CDR3 sequence is CASSLLQRYEQYF. CDR3 coding DNA: TGTGCCAGCAGTTTGTTACAAAGATACGAGCAGTACTTC.

This chain connects TRBV4-2 to TRBJ1-1; a possible D gene is TRBD1 (5 bases). Germline V gives CDR1 LGHNA, CDR2 YNFKEQ. There are 17 residues in the CDR3. V lost 6 bases to trimming and J lost 1 base, with 21 bases between them. The CDR3 sequence: CASSQDLPGGTNTEAFF. CDR3 sequence (DNA): TGTGCCAGCAGTCAGGACCTCCCTGGGGGGACGAACACTGAAGCTTTCTTT.

This clone was counted at least ten times. The CDR3 loop reads CASSKRQILNTEAFF. The CDR3 DNA is TGTGCCAGTAGTAAGAGACAGATCCTTAACACTGAAGCTTTCTTT. The rearrangement joins TRBV19 to TRBJ1-1, with D perhaps matching TRBD1 (5 bases). Per germline, CDR1 LNHDA and CDR2 SQIVND (reference sequence). The CDR3 has 15 residues. Trimming took 4 bases from V and 2 from J, leaving 14 bases between them. Supplemented by reference TRBV19 and TRBJ1-1, the full variable domain reads DGGITQSPKYLFRKEGQNVTLSCEQNLNHDAMYWYRQDPGQGLRLIYYSQIVNDFQKGDIAEGYSVSREKKESFPLTVTSAQKNPTAFYLCASSKRQILNTEAFFGQGTRLTVV.

This clone was counted at least ten times. V gene TRBV19 combines with J gene TRBJ2-7; TRBD1 might be the D (6 bases). Germline CDR1 reads LNHDA; CDR2 reads SQIVND (reference sequence). There are 14 residues in the CDR3. V was clipped by 2 bases and J by 3 bases, with 11 bases between them. The CDR3 DNA follows: TGTGCCAGTAGTATATCAGGGGTGGGCTACGAGCAGTACTTC. Translating gives CASSISGVGYEQYF. Filled out from reference TRBV19 and TRBJ2-7, the complete variable domain reads DGGITQSPKYLFRKEGQNVTLSCEQNLNHDAMYWYRQDPGQGLRLIYYSQIVNDFQKGDIAEGYSVSREKKESFPLTVTSAQKNPTAFYLCASSISGVGYEQYFGPGTRLTVT.

A note on this clone: The same CDR3 is also encoded by other DNA sequences in this sample. The rearrangement links TRBV5-1 to TRBJ1-2, with TRBD1 matching over 9 bases. This CDR3 has 15 amino acids. The trim removed 0 bases at V and 2 bases at J, leaving 2 bases unmatched. The germline V gene has CDR1 SGHRS and CDR2 YFSETQ. The CDR3 region is CASSLATGGNYGYTF. The CDR3 DNA follows: TGCGCCAGCAGCTTGGCAACAGGGGGCAACTATGGCTACACCTTC.

This clone came up once. The CDR3 sequence: CASSGGTGPNQPQHF. As DNA, the CDR3 is TGTGCCAGCAGTGGGGGTACAGGGCCAAATCAGCCCCAGCATTTT. The V and J genes are TRBV27 and TRBJ1-5; possibly TRBD1 for D (6 bases). Germline V lookup: CDR1 MNHEY, CDR2 SMNVEV (reference sequence). Trimming shortened V by 5 bases and J by 4 bases, and 15 bases separated the two germline ends. The CDR3 has 15 residues.